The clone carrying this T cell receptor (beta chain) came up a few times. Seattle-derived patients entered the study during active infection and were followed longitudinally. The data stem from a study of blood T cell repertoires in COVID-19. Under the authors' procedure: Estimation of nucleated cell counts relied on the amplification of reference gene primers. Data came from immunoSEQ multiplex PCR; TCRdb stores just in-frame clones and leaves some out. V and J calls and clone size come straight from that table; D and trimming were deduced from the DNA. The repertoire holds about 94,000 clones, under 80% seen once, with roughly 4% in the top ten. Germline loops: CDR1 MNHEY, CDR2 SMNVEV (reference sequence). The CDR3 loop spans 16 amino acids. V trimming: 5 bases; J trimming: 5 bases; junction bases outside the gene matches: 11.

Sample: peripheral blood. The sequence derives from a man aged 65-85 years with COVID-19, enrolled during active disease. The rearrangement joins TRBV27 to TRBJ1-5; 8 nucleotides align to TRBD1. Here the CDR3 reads CASSRSSRGLYQPQHF. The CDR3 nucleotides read TGTGCCAGCAGTCGTTCCTCCAGGGGGCTGTATCAGCCCCAGCATTTT.